The 21 T cell receptor beta chains reported below all come from one sample, sequenced in a study of CD4 T cells in relation to SARS-CoV-2 and coronaviruses. The repertoire was sequenced with immunoSEQ multiplex PCR; TCRdb's copy has only in-frame clones and lacks some. The repertoire holds about 56,000 clones, with around 90% as singletons. Sequencing was carried out using naive CD4+ T cells from PBMCs. The subset was: naive CD4+ T cells isolated by negative enrichment. The receptor source for this set is an adult with COVID-19.

The chain has TRBV18 and TRBJ2-1; 8 nucleotides agree with TRBD2. Germline values: CDR1 KGHSH, CDR2 LQKENI. Trimming removed 5 bases from V and 8 bases from J; junction bases left unmatched: 5. This CDR3 comprises 13 residues. CDR3 coding DNA: TGTGCCAGCTCAAGAGCGGGAGTGTATGAGCAGTTCTTC. This codes for CASSRAGVYEQFF.

The chain couples TRBV7-2 to TRBJ1-4; D not resolved. The CDR3 is 15 residues long. V was cut by 5 bases and J by 2 bases, with 12 bases left in between. Looked up from germline, CDR1 is SGHTA and CDR2 is FQGNSA. CDR3 sequence reads: CASSKTRGTNEKLFF. CDR3 bases: TGTGCCAGCAGCAAGACCCGGGGTACTAATGAAAAACTGTTTTTT. Based on the CDR3 plus reference TRBV7-2 and TRBJ1-4, the full variable domain is GAGVSQSPSNKVTEKGKDVELRCDPISGHTALYWYRQSLGQGLEFLIYFQGNSAPDKSGLPSDRFSAERTGGSVSTLTIQRTQQEDSAVYLCASSKTRGTNEKLFFGSGTQLSVL.

This chain's CDR3 is CASSPGLSTDTQYF. CDR3 DNA sequence: TGTGCCAGCAGCCCGGGACTCTCTACAGATACGCAGTATTTT. The gene calls are TRBV7-2 and TRBJ2-3; maybe TRBD2 (6 bases). The CDR3 has 14 amino acids. CDR1 SGHTA and CDR2 FQGNSA come from the germline V gene. The V and J ends lost 5 bases and 3 bases respectively, with 12 bases between them.

The V gene is TRBV28, the J gene TRBJ1-5; 9 bases are shared with TRBD1. Germline CDR1 and CDR2: MDHEN and SYDVKM. V trimming: 10 bases; J trimming: 5 bases; junction bases outside the gene matches: 9. The CDR3 consists of 14 residues. The CDR3 coding sequence is TGTGCCATTACTCCCGGGACAGGGTATCAGCCCCAGCATTTT. Its protein is CAITPGTGYQPQHF. Using reference TRBV28 and TRBJ1-5 for the parts outside the CDR3, the full variable domain is DVKVTQSSRYLVKRTGEKVFLECVQDMDHENMFWYRQDPGLGLRLIYFSYDVKMKEKGDIPEGYSVSREKKERFSLILESASTNQTSMYLCAITPGTGYQPQHFGDGTRLSIL.

This chain links TRBV9 with TRBJ2-3; TRBD2 is a possible D gene (6 bases). Trimming left V 0 bases short and J 6 bases short, with 20 bases between. The CDR3 has 17 residues. Germline-derived CDR1 and CDR2 are SGDLS and YYNGEE. CDR3 protein: CASSVAIAVGRTDTQYF. The CDR3 nucleotides are TGTGCCAGCAGCGTAGCTATAGCGGTGGGCCGAACTGATACGCAGTATTTT.

The chain is built from TRBV12-3 or TRBV12-4 and TRBJ1-1, with a tentative D call TRBD1 (5 bases). V was cut by 8 bases and J by 5 bases, with 12 bases left in between. CDR3 length equals 12 residues. DNA for the CDR3: TGTGCCAGCGGGACCTGGGGGACTGAAGCTTTCTTT. Its translation is CASGTWGTEAFF.

This clone was seen more than once but under ten times. The chain couples TRBV6-1 to TRBJ1-5; 9 positions agree with TRBD1. J gave up 0 bases and V 3 bases, and 6 bases lay outside the gene matches. This CDR3 has 17 residues. Germline V gene data show CDR1 as MNHNS and CDR2 as SASEGT. The CDR3 sequence is CASSEDRGPNSNQPQHF. The DNA of the CDR3 is TGTGCCAGCAGTGAGGACAGGGGACCCAATAGCAATCAGCCCCAGCATTTT.

CDR3 amino acids: CASSLGGSTDTQYF. CDR3 in DNA: TGCGCCAGCAGCTTAGGGGGCTCAACAGATACGCAGTATTTT. The V gene is TRBV5-1, the J gene TRBJ2-3; TRBD1 matches at 7 bases. Germline-derived CDR1 and CDR2 are SGHRS and YFSETQ. Trimming at V came to 2 bases and at J to 3 bases, leaving 3 bases not matched to a gene. This CDR3 region has 14 residues.

This sequence joins TRBV2 and TRBJ2-3; possible D gene TRBD2, 5 bases. Trimming removed 3 bases from V and 9 bases from J, with 13 bases in between. CDR3 size: 13 residues. The germline V gene has CDR1 SNHLY and CDR2 FYNNEI. The CDR3 loop is CASSESAPGTQYF. CDR3 coding DNA: TGTGCCAGCAGTGAGTCTGCCCCGGGGACGCAGTATTTT.

This sequence joins TRBV9 and TRBJ2-3; 8 bases line up with TRBD2. V dropped 4 bases and J dropped 12; count of bases not matched to a gene: 19. The CDR3 length is 16 residues. CDR1 and CDR2 from the germline V gene are SGDLS and YYNGEE. The CDR3 loop reads CASSPRSSGSSFGQYF. CDR3 DNA sequence: TGTGCCAGCAGCCCCCGTAGCAGCGGGAGCTCGTTCGGTCAGTATTTT.

This clone was detected once. The J gene is TRBJ2-3, the V gene TRBV28, with 12 positions matching TRBD2. The CDR3 runs 17 residues. Germline V gene lookup returns CDR1 MDHEN and CDR2 SYDVKM. Trimming removed 3 bases from V and 4 bases from J; junction bases left unmatched: 8. The CDR3 region has the DNA TGTGCCAGCAGTTTCCTATCTAGCGGGAGGGCCCCAGATACGCAGTATTTT. Amino acids: CASSFLSSGRAPDTQYF.

The chain joins TRBV29-1 to TRBJ2-7; perhaps TRBD2 as D (11 bases). The CDR3 runs 21 residues. V was trimmed by 6 bases and J by 2 bases, leaving 38 bases between them. CDR1 is SQVTM, CDR2 ANQGSEA, per germline. As DNA, the CDR3 is TGCAGCGTCCAGACAGGGGGCTGGCTAGCGGGAGGCGGCTTGAAGGCCTACGAGCAGTACTTC. Translation: CSVQTGGWLAGGGLKAYEQYF.

This clone was seen just once. This chain uses TRBV7-9 with TRBJ2-7; TRBD2 aligns across 9 bases. The CDR3 has 16 residues. V shed 2 bases, J shed 3 bases, and the junction held 8 bases outside the gene matches. In germline, CDR1 is SEHNR, CDR2 FQNEAQ (reference sequence). DNA for the CDR3: TGTGCCAGCAGCTTAAAGGGCGGGAGGGCTATCTACGAGCAGTACTTC. Amino acid sequence: CASSLKGGRAIYEQYF.

The J gene is TRBJ1-2, the V gene TRBV28; tentatively, D is TRBD1 (6 bases). The CDR3 has 14 amino acids. Between the trimmed V and J ends, which lost 5 bases and 2 bases, there was a span of 12 bases. Germline CDR1 and CDR2: MDHEN and SYDVKM. CDR3 in amino acids: CASSLGQRNYGYTF. The CDR3 bases are TGTGCCAGCAGTCTAGGACAGAGAAACTATGGCTACACCTTC.

This clone was seen only once. V gene TRBV21-1 combines with J gene TRBJ1-5; no check of the table's D call, TRBD1, against the DNA was made. TRBV21-1 is flagged as a pseudogene. The CDR3 loop spans 15 amino acids. CDR3 sequence reads: CASSKDKQVDQPQHF. CDR3 nucleotide sequence: TGTGCCAGCAGCAAAGATAAACAGGTCGATCAGCCCCAGCATTTT.

The V and J genes are TRBV10-3 and TRBJ1-4; no clear D gene. V was clipped by 0 bases and J by 2 bases, with 7 bases between them. The CDR3 covers 15 residues. Germline CDR1 reads ENHRY; CDR2 reads SYGVKD. CDR3 nucleotides: TGTGCCATCAGTGAGTCCGGGAGGACTAATGAAAAACTGTTTTTT. Protein product: CAISESGRTNEKLFF.

V usage is TRBV3-1 (or the pseudogene TRBV3-2) and J usage is TRBJ2-5, with D uncertain. Germline V gives CDR1 LGHDT, CDR2 YNNKEL (reference sequence). Deletions cut 1 base from V and 3 bases from J, with 3 bases between. This CDR3 has 12 residues. Here the CDR3 DNA reads TGTGCCAGCAGCCAAGGGAAAGAGACCCAGTACTTC. This sequence encodes CASSQGKETQYF.

The table lists this clone with a few counts. This chain links TRBV7-9 with TRBJ1-2; the D is unclear. Germline V CDR1 and CDR2: SEHNR, FQNEAQ (reference sequence). This CDR3 contains 14 residues. Between the trimmed V and J ends, which lost 1 base and 8 bases, there was a span of 14 bases. The CDR3 bases are TGTGCCAGCAGCTTAGTGGACGGACCAAAGGGCTACACCTTC. Its translation is CASSLVDGPKGYTF. Looking up the rest from reference TRBV7-9 and TRBJ1-2 gives the full variable domain: DTGVSQNPRHKITKRGQNVTFRCDPISEHNRLYWYRQTLGQGPEFLTYFQNEAQLEKSRLLSDRFSAERPKGSFSTLEIQRTEQGDSAMYLCASSLVDGPKGYTFGSGTRLTVV.

This clone appeared a single time. The J gene is TRBJ2-3, the V gene TRBV10-2; no clear D. CDR3 length: 13 residues. The V and J ends lost 10 bases and 3 bases respectively, with 14 bases between them. Germline V CDR1 and CDR2: WSHSY, SAAADI. This CDR3 reads CATGAVQTDTQYF. For the CDR3, the DNA is TGCGCCACCGGAGCCGTACAAACAGATACGCAGTATTTT.

The rearrangement uses TRBV18 and TRBJ2-2; D is ambiguous. The length of the CDR3 is 15 residues. Germline loops: CDR1 KGHSH, CDR2 LQKENI. The V end was cut by 1 base, the J end by 0 bases, with 6 bases between. CDR3 in DNA: TGTGCCAGCTCACCACTGCAGACGAACACCGGGGAGCTGTTTTTT. It yields the protein CASSPLQTNTGELFF. The full variable domain, in which reference TRBV18 and TRBJ2-2 provide the parts outside the CDR3, is NAGVMQNPRHLVRRRGQEARLRCSPMKGHSHVYWYRQLPEEGLKFMVYLQKENIIDESGMPKERFSAEFPKEGPSILRIQQVVRGDSAAYFCASSPLQTNTGELFFGEGSRLTVL.

The chain employs TRBV27 and TRBJ2-1; 11 nucleotides align to TRBD2. There are 16 residues in the CDR3. Germline values: CDR1 MNHEY, CDR2 SMNVEV (reference sequence). The V and J ends lost 6 bases and 4 bases, in that order; junction bases with no gene match: 8. CDR3 in DNA: TGTGCCAGCAGGGGGGCTAGCGGGAGGAGGTACAATGAGCAGTTCTTC. Its protein product is CASRGASGRRYNEQFF.